The present T cell receptor beta chain was sequenced within a study of blood T cell repertoires in COVID-19. Study-wide context: Nucleic acid was either cDNA or gDNA, and it came from T cells, B-cell-depleted T cells, or PBMCs.

V was cut by 0 bases and J by 8 bases, with 16 bases left in between. CDR3 length: 15 amino acids. Germline loops: CDR1 LNHNV, CDR2 YYDKDF (reference sequence). In the original processing: It was from reference gene primer amplification that nucleated cell counts were estimated. Assay: immunoSEQ multiplex PCR; the TCRdb copy retains only in-frame clones and omits some. The V and J calls and clone size come from that table; D and trimming were worked out from the DNA. Here the sample spans some 120,000 clones, around 87% being singletons. This TCR came from a woman aged 55-70 years with acute or convalescent COVID-19. Sequences were obtained from peripheral blood. The chain has TRBV15 and TRBJ1-2, with D tentatively TRBD1 (6 bases). Written as DNA, the CDR3 is TGTGCCACCAGCAGAGATTTAAGGGGGGGAAGAGGCTACACCTTC. Its translation is CATSRDLRGGRGYTF.